The clone carrying this T cell receptor beta chain was counted many times. Germline CDR1 is LGHNA and CDR2 is YSLEER. CDR3 length equals 16 residues. Between the trimmed V and J ends, which lost 0 bases and 1 base, there was a span of 9 bases. As it was prepared, the TCRbeta library received unique molecular identifiers. Each CDR3 protein is one row after TCRdb ran MiXCR on the PCR reads. The profile covers over 150,000 distinct CDR3 sequences, with about 6.4% appearing a single time and around 2.7% taken by the ten largest. These data belong to a study of T-cell reconstitution after alpha-beta-depleted transplantation in children.

The rearrangement links TRBV4-3 to TRBJ2-2; the D is unclear. The sequence was collected from a human donor who donated a stem cell graft to a child with Wiskott-Aldrich syndrome. Specimen: PBMCs from the stem cell graft donor, collected from the stem cell graft. The CDR3 region is CASSQDGRVNTGELFF. The CDR3 DNA sequence: TGCGCCAGCAGCCAAGACGGTCGCGTGAACACCGGGGAGCTGTTTTTT.